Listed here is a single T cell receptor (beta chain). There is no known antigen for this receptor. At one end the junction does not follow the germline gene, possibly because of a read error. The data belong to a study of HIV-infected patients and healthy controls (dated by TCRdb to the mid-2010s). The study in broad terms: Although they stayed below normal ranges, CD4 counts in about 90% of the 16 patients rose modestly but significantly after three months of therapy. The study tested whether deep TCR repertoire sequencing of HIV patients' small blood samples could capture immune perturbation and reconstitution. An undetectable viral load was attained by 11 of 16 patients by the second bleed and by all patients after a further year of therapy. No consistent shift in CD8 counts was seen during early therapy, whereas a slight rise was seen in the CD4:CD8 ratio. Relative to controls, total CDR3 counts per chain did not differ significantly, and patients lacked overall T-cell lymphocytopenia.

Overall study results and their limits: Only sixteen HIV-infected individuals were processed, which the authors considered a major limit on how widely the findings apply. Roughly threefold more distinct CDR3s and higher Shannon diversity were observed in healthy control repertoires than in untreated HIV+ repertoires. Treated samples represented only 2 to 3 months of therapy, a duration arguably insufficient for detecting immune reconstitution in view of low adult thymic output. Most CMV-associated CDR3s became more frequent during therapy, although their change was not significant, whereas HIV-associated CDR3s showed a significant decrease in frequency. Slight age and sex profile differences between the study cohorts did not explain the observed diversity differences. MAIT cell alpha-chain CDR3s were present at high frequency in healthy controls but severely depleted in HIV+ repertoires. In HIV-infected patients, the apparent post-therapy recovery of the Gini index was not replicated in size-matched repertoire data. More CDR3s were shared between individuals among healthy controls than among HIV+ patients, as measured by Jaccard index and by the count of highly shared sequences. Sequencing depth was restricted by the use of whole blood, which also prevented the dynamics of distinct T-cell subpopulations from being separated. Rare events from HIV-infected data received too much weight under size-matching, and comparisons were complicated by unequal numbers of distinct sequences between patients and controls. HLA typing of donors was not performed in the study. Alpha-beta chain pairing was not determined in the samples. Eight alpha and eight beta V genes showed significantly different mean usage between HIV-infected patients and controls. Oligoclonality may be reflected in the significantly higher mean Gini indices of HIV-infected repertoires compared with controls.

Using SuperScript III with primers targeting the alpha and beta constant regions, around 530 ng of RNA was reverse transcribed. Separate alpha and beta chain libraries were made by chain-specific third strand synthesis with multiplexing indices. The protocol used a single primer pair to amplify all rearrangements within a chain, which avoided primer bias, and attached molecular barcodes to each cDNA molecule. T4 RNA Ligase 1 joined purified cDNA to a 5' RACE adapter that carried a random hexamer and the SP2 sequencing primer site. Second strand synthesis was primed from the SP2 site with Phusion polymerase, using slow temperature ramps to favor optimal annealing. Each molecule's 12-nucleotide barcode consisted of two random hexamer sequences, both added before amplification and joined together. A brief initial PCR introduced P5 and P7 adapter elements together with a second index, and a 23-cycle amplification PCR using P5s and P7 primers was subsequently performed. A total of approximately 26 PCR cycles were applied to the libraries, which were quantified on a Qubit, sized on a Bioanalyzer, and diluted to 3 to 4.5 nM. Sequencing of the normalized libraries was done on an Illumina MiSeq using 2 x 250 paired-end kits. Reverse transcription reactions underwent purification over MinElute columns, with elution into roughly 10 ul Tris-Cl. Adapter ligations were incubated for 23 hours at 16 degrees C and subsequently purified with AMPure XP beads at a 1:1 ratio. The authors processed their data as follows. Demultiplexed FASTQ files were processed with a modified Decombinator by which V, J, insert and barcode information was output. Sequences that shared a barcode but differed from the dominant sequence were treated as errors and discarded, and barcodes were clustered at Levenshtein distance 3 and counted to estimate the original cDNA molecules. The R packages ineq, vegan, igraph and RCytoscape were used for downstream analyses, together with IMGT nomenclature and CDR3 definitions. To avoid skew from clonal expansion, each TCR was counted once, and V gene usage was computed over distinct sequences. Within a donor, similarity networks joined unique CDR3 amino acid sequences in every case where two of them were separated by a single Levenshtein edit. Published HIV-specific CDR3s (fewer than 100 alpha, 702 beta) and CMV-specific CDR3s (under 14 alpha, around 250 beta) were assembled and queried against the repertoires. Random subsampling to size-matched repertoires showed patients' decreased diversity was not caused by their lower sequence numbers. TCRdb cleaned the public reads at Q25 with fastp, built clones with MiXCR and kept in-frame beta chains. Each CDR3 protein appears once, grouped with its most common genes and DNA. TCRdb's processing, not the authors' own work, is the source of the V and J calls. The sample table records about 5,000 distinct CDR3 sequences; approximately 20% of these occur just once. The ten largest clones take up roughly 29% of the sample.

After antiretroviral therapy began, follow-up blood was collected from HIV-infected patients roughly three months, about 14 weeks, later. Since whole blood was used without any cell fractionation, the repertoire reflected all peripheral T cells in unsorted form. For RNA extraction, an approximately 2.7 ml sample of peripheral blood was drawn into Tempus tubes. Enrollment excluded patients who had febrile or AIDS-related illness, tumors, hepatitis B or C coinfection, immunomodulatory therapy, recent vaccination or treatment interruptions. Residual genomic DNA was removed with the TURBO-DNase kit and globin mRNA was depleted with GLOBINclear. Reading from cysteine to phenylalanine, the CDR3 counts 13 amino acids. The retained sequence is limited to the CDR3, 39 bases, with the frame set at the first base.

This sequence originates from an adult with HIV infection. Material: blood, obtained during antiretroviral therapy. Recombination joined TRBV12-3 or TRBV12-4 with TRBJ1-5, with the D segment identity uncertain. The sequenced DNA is TGTGCCAGCAGTTTAGGAGAATATCAGCCCCAGAATTTT. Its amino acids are CASSLGEYQPQNF.